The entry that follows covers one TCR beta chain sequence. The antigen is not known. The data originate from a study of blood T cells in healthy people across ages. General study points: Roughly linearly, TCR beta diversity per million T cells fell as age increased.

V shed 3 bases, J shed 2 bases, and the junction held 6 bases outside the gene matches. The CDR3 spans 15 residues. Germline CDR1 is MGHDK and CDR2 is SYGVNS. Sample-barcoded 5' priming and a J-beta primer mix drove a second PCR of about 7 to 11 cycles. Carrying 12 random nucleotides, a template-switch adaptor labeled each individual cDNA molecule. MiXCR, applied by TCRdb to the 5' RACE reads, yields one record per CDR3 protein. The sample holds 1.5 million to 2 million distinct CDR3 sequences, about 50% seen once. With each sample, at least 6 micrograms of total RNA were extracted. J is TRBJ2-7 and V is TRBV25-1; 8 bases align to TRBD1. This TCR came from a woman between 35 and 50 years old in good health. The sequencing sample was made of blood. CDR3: CASSDSRTGPYEQYF. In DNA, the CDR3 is TGTGCCAGCAGTGACAGCCGGACAGGGCCCTACGAGCAGTACTTC.